This T cell receptor beta chain was retrieved from a study of cytotoxic CD8 clonotypes in ibrutinib-treated CLL. Background on the study: Responses comprised 25 or so partial and 2 complete; at median around 70 months, approximately 14 remained remitted and some twelve progressed. Mean values per sample were 255,043 productive templates and more than 90,000 productive rearrangements. Study-wide points: Baseline levels were approached again at progression, after clonality had risen at ibrutinib response. Clonality correlated strongly with circulating CD8+ T cells and exceeded age-matched healthy donors at baseline.

With regard to this clone: The antigen is undetermined.

This CDR3 spans 13 amino acids. The ends were cut back, 0 bases at V and 8 bases at J, with 7 bases in the middle. Germline assignment: CDR1 MNHEY and CDR2 SVGAGI. The repertoire was sequenced with immunoSEQ multiplex PCR; TCRdb's copy has only in-frame clones and lacks some. This table has 50,000 to 65,000 clones, roughly 57% appearing once. This specimen consisted of PBMCs, obtained after 12 months of ibrutinib treatment. The receptor's source is a human donor with chronic lymphocytic leukemia. This chain joins TRBV6-5 and TRBJ1-4; D possibly corresponds to TRBD1 (5 bases). CDR3 amino acids: CASSYSWDEKLFF. Written as DNA, the CDR3 is TGTGCCAGCAGTTACTCGTGGGACGAAAAACTGTTTTTT.